The 5 T cell receptor beta chains below were found in one sample sequenced in a study of human T cells and chemical hapten exposure. Specified time point: patch test 1, 2 weeks after DPC sensitization. Treatment: therapeutic diphenylcyclopropenone sensitization with weekly scalp DPC. Each CDR3 protein gets one entry after TCRdb re-called the RACE reads with MiXCR. The data contain roughly 180,000 distinct CDR3 sequences, roughly 14% of them singletons. Here the sequenced sample was whole blood, taken in connection with sensitization to the hapten diphenylcyclopropenone (DPC). Receptors originate from a woman in her twenties or thirties with alopecia areata. Some clones in this sample may be carry-over from other donors' samples.

In this sample, this clonotype turned up many times. The J gene is TRBJ1-1, the V gene TRBV6-6; D is possibly TRBD1 (6 bases). Trimming shortened V by 6 bases and J by 1 base, and 9 bases separated the two germline ends. Per the germline V gene, CDR1 is MNHNY and CDR2 is SVGAGI (reference sequence). This CDR3 has 13 amino acids. The DNA of the CDR3 is TGTGCCAGCAGGCCACAGGGGAACACTGAAGCTTTCTTT. It translates to CASRPQGNTEAFF.

The table lists this clonotype with a few counts. V usage is TRBV11-2 and J usage is TRBJ2-2; D remains ambiguous. The CDR3 loop spans 15 amino acids. V shed 1 base and J shed 5 bases, with 11 bases lying between them. The germline gives CDR1 SGHAT, CDR2 FQNNGV. In DNA form, the CDR3 reads TGTGCCAGCAGCTTAGGAATCGTGAAGACCGGGGAGCTGTTTTTT. It yields the protein CASSLGIVKTGELFF.

Only a few counts were recorded for this clonotype. The CDR3 region is CASSGTGVRKTEAFF. The CDR3 region has the DNA TGTGCCAGCAGCGGGACAGGGGTCCGGAAAACTGAAGCTTTCTTT. The V and J genes are TRBV6-6 and TRBJ1-1; 10 bases fit TRBD1. Trimming took 6 bases from V and 5 from J; bases not matched to a gene: 9. CDR3 length: 15 amino acids. CDR1 is MNHNY and CDR2 is SVGAGI in the germline V gene (reference sequence).

The CDR3 sequence is CASSRGQGGSTYNSPLHF. The CDR3 DNA follows: TGCGCCAGCAGCCGGGGACAGGGAGGCTCGACCTATAATTCACCCCTCCACTTT. This chain connects TRBV4-1 to TRBJ1-6, with 9 bases matching TRBD1. V dropped 4 bases and J dropped 2; count of bases not matched to a gene: 9. The CDR3 contains 18 residues. Germline assignment: CDR1 MGHRA and CDR2 YSYEKL.

The sample holds many counts of this clonotype. V and J are TRBV30 and TRBJ2-5, with D possibly matching TRBD2 (6 bases). The CDR3 length is 12 residues. V lost 0 bases to trimming and J lost 4 bases, with 6 bases between them. CDR1 is GTSNPN, CDR2 SVGIG, per germline (reference sequence). The CDR3 nucleotides are TGTGCCTGGAGTGTCGGGGGAGAGACCCAGTACTTC. Translation gives CAWSVGGETQYF.